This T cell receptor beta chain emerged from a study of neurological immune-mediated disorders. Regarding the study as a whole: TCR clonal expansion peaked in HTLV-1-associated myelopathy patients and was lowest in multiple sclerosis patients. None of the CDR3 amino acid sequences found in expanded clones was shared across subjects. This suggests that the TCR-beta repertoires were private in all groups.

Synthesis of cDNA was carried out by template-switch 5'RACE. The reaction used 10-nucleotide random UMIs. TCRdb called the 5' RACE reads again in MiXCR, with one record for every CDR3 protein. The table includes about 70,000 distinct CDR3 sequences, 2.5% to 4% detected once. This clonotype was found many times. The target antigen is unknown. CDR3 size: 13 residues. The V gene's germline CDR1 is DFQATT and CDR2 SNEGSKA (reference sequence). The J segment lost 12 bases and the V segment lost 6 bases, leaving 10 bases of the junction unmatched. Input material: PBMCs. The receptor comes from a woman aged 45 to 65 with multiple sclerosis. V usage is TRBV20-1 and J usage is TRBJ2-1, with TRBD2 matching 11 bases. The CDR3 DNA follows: TGCAGTGCGAACCTTGTTCTAGCGGGAGGGCAGTTCTTC. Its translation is CSANLVLAGGQFF.